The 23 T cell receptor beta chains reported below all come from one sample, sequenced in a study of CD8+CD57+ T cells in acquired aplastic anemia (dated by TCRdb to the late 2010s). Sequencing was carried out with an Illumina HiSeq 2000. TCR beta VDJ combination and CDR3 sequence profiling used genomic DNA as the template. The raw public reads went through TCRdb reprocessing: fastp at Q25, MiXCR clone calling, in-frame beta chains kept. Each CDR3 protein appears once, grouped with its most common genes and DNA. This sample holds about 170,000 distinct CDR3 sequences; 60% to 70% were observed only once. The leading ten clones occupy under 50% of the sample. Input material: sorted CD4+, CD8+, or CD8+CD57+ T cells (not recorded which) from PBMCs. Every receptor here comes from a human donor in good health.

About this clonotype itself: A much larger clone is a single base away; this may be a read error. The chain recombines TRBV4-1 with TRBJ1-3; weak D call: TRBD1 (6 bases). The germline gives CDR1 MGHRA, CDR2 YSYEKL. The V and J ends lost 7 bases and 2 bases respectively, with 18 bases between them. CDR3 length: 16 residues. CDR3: CASNHPGDDPGNTIYF. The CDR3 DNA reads TGCGCCAGCAACCATCCAGGGGACGATCCTGGAAACACCATATATTTT.

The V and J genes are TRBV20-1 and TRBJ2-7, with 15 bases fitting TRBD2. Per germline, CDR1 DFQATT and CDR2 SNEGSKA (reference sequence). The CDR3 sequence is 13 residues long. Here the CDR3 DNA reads TGCAGCGGACTAGCGGGAGGGAGCTACGAGCAGTACTTC. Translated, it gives CSGLAGGSYEQYF.

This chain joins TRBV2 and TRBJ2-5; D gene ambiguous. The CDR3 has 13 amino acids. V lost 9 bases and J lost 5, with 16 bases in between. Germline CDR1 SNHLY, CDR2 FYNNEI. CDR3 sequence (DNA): TGTGCCAGTATTTATTCCGTTGGGGAGACCCAGTACTTC. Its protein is CASIYSVGETQYF.

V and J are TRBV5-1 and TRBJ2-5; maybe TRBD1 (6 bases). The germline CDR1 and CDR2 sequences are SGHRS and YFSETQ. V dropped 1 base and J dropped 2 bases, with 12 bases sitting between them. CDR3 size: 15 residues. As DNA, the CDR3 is TGCGCCAGCAGCTTGACAGGGTACCGGCAAGAGACCCAGTACTTC. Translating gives CASSLTGYRQETQYF.

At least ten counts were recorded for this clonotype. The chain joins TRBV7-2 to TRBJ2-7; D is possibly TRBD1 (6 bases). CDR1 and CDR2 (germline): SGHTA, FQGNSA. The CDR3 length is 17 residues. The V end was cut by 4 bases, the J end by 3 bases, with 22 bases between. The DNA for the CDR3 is TGTGCCAGCAGCTACAAAACCACAGGGCTTTTTTTCTACGAGCAGTACTTC. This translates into CASSYKTTGLFFYEQYF.

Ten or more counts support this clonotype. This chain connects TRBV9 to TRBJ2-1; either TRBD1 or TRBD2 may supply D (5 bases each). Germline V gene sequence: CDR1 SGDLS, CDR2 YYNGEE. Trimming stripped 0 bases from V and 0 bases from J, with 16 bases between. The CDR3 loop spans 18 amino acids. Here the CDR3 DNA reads TGTGCCAGCAGCGTAGCGGACACGGGGCTGGGCTCCTACAATGAGCAGTTCTTC. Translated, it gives CASSVADTGLGSYNEQFF.

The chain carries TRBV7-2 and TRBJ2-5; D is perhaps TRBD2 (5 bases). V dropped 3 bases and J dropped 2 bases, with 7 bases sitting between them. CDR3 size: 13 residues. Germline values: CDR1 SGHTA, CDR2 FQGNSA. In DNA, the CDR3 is TGTGCCAGCAGCTTGGGAGCTCAAGAGACCCAGTACTTC. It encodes CASSLGAQETQYF.

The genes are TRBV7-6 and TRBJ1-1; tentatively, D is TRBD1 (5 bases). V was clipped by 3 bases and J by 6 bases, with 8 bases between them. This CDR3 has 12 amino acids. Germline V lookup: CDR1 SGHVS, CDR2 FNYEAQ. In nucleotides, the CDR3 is TGTGCCAGCAGCTTTTGGGGGGCTGAAGCTTTCTTT. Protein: CASSFWGAEAFF.

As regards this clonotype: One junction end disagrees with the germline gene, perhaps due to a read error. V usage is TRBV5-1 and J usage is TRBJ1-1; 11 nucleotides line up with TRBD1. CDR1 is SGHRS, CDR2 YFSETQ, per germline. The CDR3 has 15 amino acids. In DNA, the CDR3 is TGCGCCAGCAGCTGGACAGGGGGCGGGGGGACTGAAGCTCTCTTT. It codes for CASSWTGGGGTEALF. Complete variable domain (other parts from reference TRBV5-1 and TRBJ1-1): KAGVTQTPRYLIKTRGQQVTLSCSPISGHRSVSWYQQTPGQGLQFLFEYFSETQRNKGNFPGRFSGRQFSNSRSEMNVSTLELGDSALYLCASSWTGGGGTEALFGQGTRLTVV.

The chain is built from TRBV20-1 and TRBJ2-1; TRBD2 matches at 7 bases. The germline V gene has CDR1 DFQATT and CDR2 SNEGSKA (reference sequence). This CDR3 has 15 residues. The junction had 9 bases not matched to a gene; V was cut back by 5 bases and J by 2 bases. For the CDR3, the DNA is TGCAGTGCTGGAGGCACCGGGACTACCTACAATGAGCAGTTCTTC. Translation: CSAGGTGTTYNEQFF.

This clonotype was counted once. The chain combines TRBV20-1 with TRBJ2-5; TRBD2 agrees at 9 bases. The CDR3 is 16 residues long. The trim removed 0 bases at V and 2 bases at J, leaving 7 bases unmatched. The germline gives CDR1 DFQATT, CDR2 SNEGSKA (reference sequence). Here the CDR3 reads CSARDPRAGGQETQYF. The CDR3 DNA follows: TGCAGTGCTAGAGATCCCCGGGCGGGGGGGCAAGAGACCCAGTACTTC.

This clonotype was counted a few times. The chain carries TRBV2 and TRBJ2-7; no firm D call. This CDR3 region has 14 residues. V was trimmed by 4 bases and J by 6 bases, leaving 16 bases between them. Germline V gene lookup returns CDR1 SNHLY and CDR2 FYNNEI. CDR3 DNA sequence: TGTGCCAGCAGTGTTGCAGTCCGTAACCTCGAGCAGTACTTC. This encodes CASSVAVRNLEQYF.

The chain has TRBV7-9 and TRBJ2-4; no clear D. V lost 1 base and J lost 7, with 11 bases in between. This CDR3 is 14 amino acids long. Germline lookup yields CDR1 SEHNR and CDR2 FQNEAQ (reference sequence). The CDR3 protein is CASSLGGPNNIQYF. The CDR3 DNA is TGTGCCAGCAGCTTAGGAGGTCCGAACAACATTCAGTACTTC.

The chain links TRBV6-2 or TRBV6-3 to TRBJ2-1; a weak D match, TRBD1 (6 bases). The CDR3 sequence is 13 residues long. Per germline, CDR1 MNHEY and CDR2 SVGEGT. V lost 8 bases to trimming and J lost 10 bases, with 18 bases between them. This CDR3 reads CASGNRDNYEQFF. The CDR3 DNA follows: TGTGCCAGCGGAAACCGGGACAACTACGAGCAGTTCTTC.

The CDR3 sequence: CATTTGGTDTQYF. For the CDR3, the DNA is TGTGCCACAACGACAGGCGGCACAGATACGCAGTATTTT. V gene TRBV7-9 combines with J gene TRBJ2-3, with a tentative D call TRBD1 (6 bases). V was pared by 10 bases and J by 1 base, with 12 bases between. Germline V gene sequence: CDR1 SEHNR, CDR2 FQNEAQ (reference sequence). The CDR3 is 13 amino acids.

The DNA of the CDR3 is TGCAGCGTTGAAGCATTGGGCGGCCTGGCTTTCTTT. Translated: CSVEALGGLAFF. The J gene is TRBJ1-1, the V gene TRBV20-1; D gene ambiguous. This CDR3 spans 12 amino acids. Germline V gives CDR1 DFQATT, CDR2 SNEGSKA (reference sequence).

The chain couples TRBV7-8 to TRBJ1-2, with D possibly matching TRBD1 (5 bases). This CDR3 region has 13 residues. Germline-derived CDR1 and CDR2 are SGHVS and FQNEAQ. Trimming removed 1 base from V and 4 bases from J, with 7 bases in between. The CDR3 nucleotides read TGTGCCAGCAGCTTAGGGGGGACCTATGGCTACACCTTC. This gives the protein CASSLGGTYGYTF.

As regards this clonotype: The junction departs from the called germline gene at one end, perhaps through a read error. The CDR3 sequence: CAGSTSRTAYEQYF. In DNA, the CDR3 is TGTGCCGGCAGCACTAGTCGGACCGCCTACGAGCAGTACTTC. The V call is TRBV7-2, the J call TRBJ2-7; tentative D call: TRBD2 (5 bases). The germline V gene encodes CDR1 SGHTA and CDR2 FQGNSA. The CDR3 is made up of 14 amino acids.

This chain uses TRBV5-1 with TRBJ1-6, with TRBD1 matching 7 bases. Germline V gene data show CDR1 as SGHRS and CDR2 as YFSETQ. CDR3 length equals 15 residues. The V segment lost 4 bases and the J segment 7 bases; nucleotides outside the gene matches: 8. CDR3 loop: CASSNARGTNSPLHF. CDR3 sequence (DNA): TGCGCCAGCAGCAACGCCAGGGGGACGAATTCACCCCTCCACTTT. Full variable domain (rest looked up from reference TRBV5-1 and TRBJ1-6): KAGVTQTPRYLIKTRGQQVTLSCSPISGHRSVSWYQQTPGQGLQFLFEYFSETQRNKGNFPGRFSGRQFSNSRSEMNVSTLELGDSALYLCASSNARGTNSPLHFGNGTRLTVT.

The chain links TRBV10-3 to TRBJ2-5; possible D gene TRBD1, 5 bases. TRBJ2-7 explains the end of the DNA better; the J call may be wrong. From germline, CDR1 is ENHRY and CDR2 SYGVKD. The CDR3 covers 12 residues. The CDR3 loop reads CAISEGASEQYF. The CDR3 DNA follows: TGTGCCATCAGTGAGGGGGCATCCGAGCAGTACTTC.

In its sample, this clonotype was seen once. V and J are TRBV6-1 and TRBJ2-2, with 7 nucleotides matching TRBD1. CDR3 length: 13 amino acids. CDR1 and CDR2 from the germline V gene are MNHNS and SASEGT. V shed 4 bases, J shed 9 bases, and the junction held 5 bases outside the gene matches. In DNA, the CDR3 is TGTGCCAGCAGTGTACAGGGGACCCGGGAGCTGTTTTTT. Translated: CASSVQGTRELFF.

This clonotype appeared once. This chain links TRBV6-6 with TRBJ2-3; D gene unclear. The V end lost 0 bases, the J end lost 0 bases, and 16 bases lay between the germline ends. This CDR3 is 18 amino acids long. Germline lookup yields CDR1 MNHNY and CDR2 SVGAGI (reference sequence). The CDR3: CASSYSGLGRSSTDTQYF. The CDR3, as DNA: TGTGCCAGCAGTTACTCGGGTTTGGGCAGATCTAGCACAGATACGCAGTATTTT.

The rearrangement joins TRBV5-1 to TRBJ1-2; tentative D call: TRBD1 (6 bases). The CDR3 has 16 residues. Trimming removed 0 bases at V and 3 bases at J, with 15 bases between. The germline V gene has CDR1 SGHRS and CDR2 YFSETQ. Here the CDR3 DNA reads TGCGCCAGCAGCTTGGAAGCAGGGGCTACCTACTATGGCTACACCTTC. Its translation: CASSLEAGATYYGYTF.